Listed here are 23 T cell receptor beta chains from one sample, sequenced in a study of technical replicates of blood from several donors. Generated by immunoSEQ multiplex PCR, the TCRdb table keeps only in-frame clones and is missing some. The sample records around 92,000 clones, around 95% being singletons. Specimen: T cells isolated from PBMCs. These TCRs come from a human donor in good health.

This chain joins TRBV5-1 and TRBJ2-5, with D possibly TRBD1 on 5 matching bases. Germline lookup yields CDR1 SGHRS and CDR2 YFSETQ. Trimming took 3 bases from V and 5 from J, leaving 17 bases between them. The CDR3 has 15 residues. CDR3 residues: CASSSLLQKGETQYF. CDR3 bases: TGCGCCAGCAGCTCCCTTCTACAAAAGGGGGAGACCCAGTACTTC.

The chain couples TRBV6-1 to TRBJ2-7; 7 bases map to TRBD1. With 4 bases clipped from V and 0 bases from J, the junction kept 6 bases outside the gene matches. CDR3 length equals 15 residues. Germline loops: CDR1 MNHNS, CDR2 SASEGT. The CDR3 DNA reads as TGTGCCAGCAGTGTGGGGACAGATAGCTCCTACGAGCAGTACTTC. As protein: CASSVGTDSSYEQYF.

The V gene is TRBV28, the J gene TRBJ2-5, with TRBD1 matching over 11 bases. CDR1 and CDR2 from the germline V gene are MDHEN and SYDVKM. The V gene end was trimmed by 5 bases and the J gene end by 5 bases; junction bases not matched to a gene: 7. This CDR3 has 15 residues. CDR3 protein: CASSTDRGPRETQYF. In nucleotides, the CDR3 is TGTGCCAGCAGTACGGACAGGGGGCCGCGGGAGACCCAGTACTTC.

J is TRBJ2-3 and V is TRBV7-9; D possibly corresponds to TRBD1 (6 bases). The CDR3 contains 13 residues. Germline CDR1 reads SEHNR; CDR2 reads FQNEAQ (reference sequence). Trimming cost V 4 bases and J 4 bases, with 9 bases left between them. In DNA form, the CDR3 reads TGTGCCAGCAGCTGGGACAATCCAGATACGCAGTATTTT. Its protein is CASSWDNPDTQYF.

The chain recombines TRBV18 with TRBJ1-4, with 8 bases that match TRBD1. The V segment lost 3 bases and the J segment 6 bases; nucleotides outside the gene matches: 6. The CDR3 is made up of 15 amino acids. Germline CDR1 KGHSH, CDR2 LQKENI. The CDR3, as DNA: TGTGCCAGCTCACCCAGGACAGGGTTGGATGAAAAACTGTTTTTT. Its protein is CASSPRTGLDEKLFF.

This rearrangement joins TRBV2 to TRBJ1-5; a weak D match, TRBD1 (6 bases). Per germline, CDR1 SNHLY and CDR2 FYNNEI. V lost 5 bases and J 7 bases, leaving 9 bases between the germline ends. This CDR3 region has 12 residues. This CDR3 is CASSSGAQPQHF. DNA of the CDR3: TGTGCCAGCAGTTCAGGGGCCCAGCCCCAGCATTTT.

As regards this clone: The sample carries other DNA sequences with the same CDR3. CDR3 protein: CATSTWTRTRNYGYTF. The DNA for the CDR3 is TGTGCCACCAGCACCTGGACCCGGACTCGTAACTATGGCTACACCTTC. The chain joins TRBV15 to TRBJ1-2, with D unclear. Germline CDR1 LNHNV, CDR2 YYDKDF (reference sequence). The CDR3 extends over 16 amino acids. V was cut by 4 bases and J by 1 base, with 16 bases left in between.

The genes are TRBV30 and TRBJ2-7, with TRBD2 identical over 9 bases. This CDR3 spans 14 amino acids. Germline lookup yields CDR1 GTSNPN and CDR2 SVGIG (reference sequence). V dropped 0 bases and J dropped 6; count of bases not matched to a gene: 6. The CDR3 nucleotides are TGTGCCTGGAGTGTCAGCGGGGGGTCTTTCGAGCAGTACTTC. Translation gives CAWSVSGGSFEQYF.

The chain joins TRBV5-1 to TRBJ1-3; D is possibly TRBD1 (6 bases). Germline loops: CDR1 SGHRS, CDR2 YFSETQ. V was shortened by 0 bases and J by 3 bases, with 7 bases between the two germline ends. The CDR3 consists of 14 residues. The CDR3 is CASSLAQGGNTIYF. The CDR3 DNA is TGCGCCAGCAGCTTGGCACAGGGTGGAAACACCATATATTTT.

The V and J genes are TRBV27 and TRBJ2-6; 10 nucleotides match TRBD1. Trimming took 5 bases from V and 1 from J; bases not matched to a gene: 11. The CDR3 runs 19 residues. CDR1 is MNHEY and CDR2 is SMNVEV in the germline V gene (reference sequence). The CDR3 region is CASSPGPGQGRSGANVLTF. As DNA, the CDR3 is TGTGCCAGCAGTCCTGGCCCGGGACAGGGGAGGTCTGGGGCCAACGTCCTGACTTTC.

The chain employs TRBV6-5 and TRBJ1-1; D gene ambiguous. CDR1 and CDR2 from the germline V gene are MNHEY and SVGAGI. The CDR3 extends over 13 amino acids. The germline V and J ends were trimmed by 2 bases and 0 bases, with 4 bases remaining between them. The chain's CDR3 is CASSYHLNTEAFF. CDR3 DNA sequence: TGTGCCAGCAGTTACCATTTGAACACTGAAGCTTTCTTT.

The chain has TRBV20-1 and TRBJ1-2, with TRBD1 identical over 7 bases. In germline, CDR1 is DFQATT, CDR2 SNEGSKA (reference sequence). CDR3 length: 11 amino acids. The junction had 0 bases not matched to a gene; V was cut back by 4 bases and J by 4 bases. CDR3 amino acids: CSAKGAYGYTF. CDR3 nucleotide sequence: TGCAGTGCTAAGGGGGCCTATGGCTACACCTTC.

The chain is built from TRBV4-2 and TRBJ2-1; 8 nucleotides match TRBD2. CDR1 is LGHNA and CDR2 is YNFKEQ in the germline V gene. Trimming at V came to 0 bases and at J to 4 bases, leaving 8 bases not matched to a gene. The CDR3 consists of 17 residues. The CDR3 protein is CASSQDHWREAYNEQFF. In DNA form, the CDR3 reads TGTGCCAGCAGCCAAGATCATTGGCGGGAGGCTTACAATGAGCAGTTCTTC.

CDR3 residues: CASSIRNGQGKRGGQPQHF. CDR3 coding DNA: TGTGCCAGCAGCATACGAAACGGACAGGGAAAAAGGGGCGGTCAGCCCCAGCATTTT. The V call is TRBV7-2, the J call TRBJ1-5; 8 bases align to TRBD1. The germline V gene encodes CDR1 SGHTA and CDR2 FQGNSA. Unmatched junction bases numbered 21, after V lost 5 bases and J lost 6 bases. This CDR3 is 19 amino acids long. The full variable domain, rest sourced from reference TRBV7-2 and TRBJ1-5, is GAGVSQSPSNKVTEKGKDVELRCDPISGHTALYWYRQSLGQGLEFLIYFQGNSAPDKSGLPSDRFSAERTGGSVSTLTIQRTQQEDSAVYLCASSIRNGQGKRGGQPQHFGDGTRLSIL.

The rearrangement joins TRBV6-4 to TRBJ2-2; D unclear. V lost 5 bases and J 1 base, leaving 5 bases between the germline ends. CDR1 MRHNA and CDR2 SNTAGT come from the germline V gene. The CDR3 length is 13 residues. The CDR3: CASSSKNTGELFF. DNA of the CDR3: TGTGCCAGCAGTTCCAAGAACACCGGGGAGCTGTTTTTT.

The chain carries TRBV4-2 and TRBJ2-7, with TRBD2 identical over 8 bases. Trimming took 4 bases from V and 2 from J; bases not matched to a gene: 13. Germline assignment: CDR1 LGHNA and CDR2 YNFKEQ. The CDR3 runs 17 residues. The CDR3 sequence: CASSRSWGGREAYEQYF. Written as DNA, the CDR3 is TGTGCCAGCAGCCGTTCATGGGGTGGGCGGGAGGCCTACGAGCAGTACTTC.

The chain recombines TRBV6-1 with TRBJ2-7; D is perhaps TRBD2 (5 bases). V shed 2 bases and J shed 10 bases, with 9 bases lying between them. Germline V gene data show CDR1 as MNHNS and CDR2 as SASEGT. The CDR3 extends over 11 amino acids. The DNA for the CDR3 is TGTGCCAGCAGTGAACGGGGTTCCCAGTACTTC. Translated, it gives CASSERGSQYF.

With respect to this clone: Germline is not matched at one junction end, which may reflect a read error. This chain joins TRBV19 and TRBJ2-1; TRBD2 matches at 9 bases. In germline, CDR1 is LNHDA, CDR2 SQIVND (reference sequence). This CDR3 comprises 14 residues. The CDR3 here is CASSTSGTSLLRVF. CDR3 nucleotide sequence: TGTGCCAGTAGTACCTCCGGGACTAGCCTATTAAGGGTCTTC.

CDR3 amino acids: CASSLERRTGEYGYTF. The CDR3, as DNA: TGTGCCAGCAGCTTAGAAAGGAGGACAGGAGAATATGGCTACACCTTC. The rearrangement joins TRBV7-9 to TRBJ1-2; the match to TRBD1 covers 7 bases. The CDR3 has 16 amino acids. J lost 5 bases, V lost 1 base, and 10 bases had no gene match. The germline V gene has CDR1 SEHNR and CDR2 FQNEAQ (reference sequence).

The genes are TRBV7-9 and TRBJ2-7; D perhaps matches TRBD2 (6 bases). The CDR3 runs to 15 residues. Germline V lookup: CDR1 SEHNR, CDR2 FQNEAQ (reference sequence). V was pared by 3 bases and J by 2 bases, with 14 bases between. CDR3 residues: CASSLLEGSTYEQYF. The DNA for the CDR3 is TGTGCCAGCAGCTTGTTGGAGGGTAGTACCTACGAGCAGTACTTC. The full variable domain, its missing parts supplied by reference TRBV7-9 and TRBJ2-7, is DTGVSQNPRHKITKRGQNVTFRCDPISEHNRLYWYRQTLGQGPEFLTYFQNEAQLEKSRLLSDRFSAERPKGSFSTLEIQRTEQGDSAMYLCASSLLEGSTYEQYFGPGTRLTVT.

The chain combines TRBV28 with TRBJ1-5; tentative D call: TRBD1 (6 bases). The germline CDR1 and CDR2 sequences are MDHEN and SYDVKM. Trimming pared 6 bases from V and 1 base from J, leaving 25 bases between. The CDR3 covers 19 residues. CDR3 amino acids: CASSQYGSPGTFSNQPQHF. CDR3 DNA sequence: TGTGCCAGCAGCCAATACGGTAGTCCCGGGACATTCAGCAATCAGCCCCAGCATTTT.

The chain employs TRBV7-6 and TRBJ1-1; D unresolved. The CDR3 has 15 amino acids. V was pared by 5 bases and J by 5 bases, with 18 bases between. Germline CDR1 SGHVS, CDR2 FNYEAQ. The CDR3 sequence is CASSASGAAWTEAFF. The CDR3 region has the DNA TGTGCCAGCAGCGCTTCCGGAGCGGCTTGGACTGAAGCTTTCTTT. Combining the CDR3 with reference TRBV7-6 and TRBJ1-1 gives the whole variable domain GAGVSQSPRYKVTKRGQDVALRCDPISGHVSLYWYRQALGQGPEFLTYFNYEAQQDKSGLPNDRFSAERPEGSISTLTIQRTEQRDSAMYRCASSASGAAWTEAFFGQGTRLTVV.

J is TRBJ1-6 and V is TRBV7-3; 8 bases agree with TRBD1. The CDR3 is made up of 13 amino acids. The J segment lost 11 bases and the V segment lost 3 bases, leaving 3 bases of the junction unmatched. Germline-derived CDR1 and CDR2 are SGHTA and FQGTGA. CDR3 residues: CASSLDREAPLHF. DNA for the CDR3: TGTGCCAGCAGCTTGGACAGGGAAGCACCCCTCCACTTT.